Presented here are 5 T cell receptor beta chains from one specimen sequenced in a study of blood T cell repertoires in COVID-19. The repertoire was sequenced with immunoSEQ multiplex PCR; TCRdb's copy has only in-frame clones and lacks some. This table has under 200,000 clones, 81% appearing once. The sample taken for sequencing was PBMCs or T cells enriched from blood (not recorded which). Receptors originate from a woman in her thirties or forties with acute COVID-19.

The J gene is TRBJ2-5, the V gene TRBV4-2, with 12 nucleotides matching TRBD2. The germline V gene encodes CDR1 LGHNA and CDR2 YNFKEQ. This CDR3 is 17 amino acids long. V gave up 4 bases and J gave up 5 bases; unmatched junction bases: 11. The CDR3 sequence is CASSLRTSGTTGETQYF. The CDR3 bases are TGTGCCAGCAGCCTCCGGACTAGCGGGACCACGGGGGAGACCCAGTACTTC.

The CDR3 coding sequence is TGTGCCAGCAGCTTGGCCAGGGAGGGCAATCAGCCCCAGCATTTT. Amino acid sequence: CASSLAREGNQPQHF. V is TRBV5-6 and J is TRBJ1-5, with D perhaps TRBD1 (5 bases). The CDR3 length is 15 residues. The germline V gene encodes CDR1 SGHDT and CDR2 YYEEEE. The V end was cut by 0 bases, the J end by 2 bases, with 9 bases between.

This rearrangement joins TRBV30 to TRBJ2-5, with 7 bases fitting TRBD1. This CDR3 comprises 12 residues. The J segment lost 2 bases and the V segment lost 5 bases, leaving 2 bases of the junction unmatched. Germline loops: CDR1 GTSNPN, CDR2 SVGIG (reference sequence). The CDR3 reads CAWGTVQETQYF. The CDR3, as DNA: TGTGCCTGGGGGACAGTACAAGAGACCCAGTACTTC.

The chain combines TRBV11-2 with TRBJ1-4, with 8 bases aligning to TRBD1. Trimming removed 5 bases from V and 2 bases from J; junction bases left unmatched: 4. The CDR3 runs to 15 residues. Germline loops: CDR1 SGHAT, CDR2 FQNNGV. The CDR3 sequence: CASSVNRGTNEKLFF. DNA of the CDR3: TGTGCCAGCAGCGTAAACAGGGGGACTAATGAAAAACTGTTTTTT. The full variable domain, completed using reference TRBV11-2 and TRBJ1-4, is EAGVAQSPRYKIIEKRQSVAFWCNPISGHATLYWYQQILGQGPKLLIQFQNNGVVDDSQLPKDRFSAERLKGVDSTLKIQPAKLEDSAVYLCASSVNRGTNEKLFFGSGTQLSVL.

This chain connects TRBV6-5 to TRBJ2-7; 8 bases fit TRBD2. The CDR3 contains 14 residues. Germline values: CDR1 MNHEY, CDR2 SVGAGI. V trimming: 11 bases; J trimming: 2 bases; junction bases outside the gene matches: 11. CDR3 sequence reads: CAGSGTSFPYEQYF. In DNA, the CDR3 is TGTGCCGGATCCGGGACTAGTTTCCCCTACGAGCAGTACTTC.